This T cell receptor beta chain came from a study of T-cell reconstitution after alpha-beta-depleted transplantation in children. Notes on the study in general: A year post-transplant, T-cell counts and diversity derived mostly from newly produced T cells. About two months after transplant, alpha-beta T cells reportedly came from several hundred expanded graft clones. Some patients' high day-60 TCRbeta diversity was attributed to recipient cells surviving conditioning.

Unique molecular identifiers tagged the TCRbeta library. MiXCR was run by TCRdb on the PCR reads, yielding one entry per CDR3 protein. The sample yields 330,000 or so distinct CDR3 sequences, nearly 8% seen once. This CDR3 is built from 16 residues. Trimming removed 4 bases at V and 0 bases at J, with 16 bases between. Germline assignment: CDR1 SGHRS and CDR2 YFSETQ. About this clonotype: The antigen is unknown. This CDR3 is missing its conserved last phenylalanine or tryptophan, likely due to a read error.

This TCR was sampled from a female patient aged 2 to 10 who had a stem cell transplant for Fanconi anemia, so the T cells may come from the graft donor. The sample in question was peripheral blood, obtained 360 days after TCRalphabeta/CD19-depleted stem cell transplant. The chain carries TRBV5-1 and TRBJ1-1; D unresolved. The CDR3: CASSPGRIFMNTEAFS. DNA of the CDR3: TGCGCCAGCAGCCCCGGACGGATTTTTATGAACACTGAAGCTTTCTCT.